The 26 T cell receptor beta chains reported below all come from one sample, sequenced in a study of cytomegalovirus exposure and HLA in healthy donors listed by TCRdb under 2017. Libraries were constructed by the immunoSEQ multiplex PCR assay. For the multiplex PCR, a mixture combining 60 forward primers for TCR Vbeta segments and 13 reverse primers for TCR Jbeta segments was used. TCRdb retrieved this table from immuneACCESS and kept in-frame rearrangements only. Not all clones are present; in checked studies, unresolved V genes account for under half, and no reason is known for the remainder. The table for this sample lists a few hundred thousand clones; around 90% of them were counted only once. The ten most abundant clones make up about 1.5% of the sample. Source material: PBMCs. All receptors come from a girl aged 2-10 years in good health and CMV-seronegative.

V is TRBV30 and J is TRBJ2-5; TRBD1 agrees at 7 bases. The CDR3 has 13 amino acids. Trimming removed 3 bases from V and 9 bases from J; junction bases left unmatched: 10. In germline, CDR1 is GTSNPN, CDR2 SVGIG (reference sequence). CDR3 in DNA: TGTGCCTGGAGAGCCGGGACAGCAACGGCCCAGTACTTC. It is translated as CAWRAGTATAQYF. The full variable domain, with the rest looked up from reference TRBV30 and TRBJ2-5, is SQTIHQWPATLVQPVGSPLSLECTVEGTSNPNLYWYRQAAGRGLQLLFYSVGIGQISSEVPQNLSASRPQDRQFILSSKKLLLSDSGFYLCAWRAGTATAQYFGPGTRLLVL.

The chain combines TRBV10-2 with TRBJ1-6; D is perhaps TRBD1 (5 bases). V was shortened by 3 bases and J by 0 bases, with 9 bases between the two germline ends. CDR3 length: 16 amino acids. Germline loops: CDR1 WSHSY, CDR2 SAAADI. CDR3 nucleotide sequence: TGCGCCAGCAGTGACAGGGCGAGCTCCTATAATTCACCCCTCCACTTT. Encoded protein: CASSDRASSYNSPLHF.

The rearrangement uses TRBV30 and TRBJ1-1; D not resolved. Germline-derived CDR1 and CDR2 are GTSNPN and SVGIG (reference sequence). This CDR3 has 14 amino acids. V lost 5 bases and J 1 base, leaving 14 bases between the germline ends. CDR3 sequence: CAWGAPGWNTEAFF. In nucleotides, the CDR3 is TGTGCCTGGGGAGCCCCGGGGTGGAACACTGAAGCTTTCTTT.

The CDR3 here is CASSRTGNYEQYF. The CDR3 bases are TGCGCCAGCAGCCGGACCGGGAACTACGAGCAGTACTTC. V usage is TRBV10-1 and J usage is TRBJ2-7; D is possibly TRBD2 (5 bases). The V gene's germline CDR1 is WNHNN and CDR2 SYGVQD (reference sequence). The CDR3 is 13 amino acids. The V end was cut by 6 bases, the J end by 3 bases, with 12 bases between.

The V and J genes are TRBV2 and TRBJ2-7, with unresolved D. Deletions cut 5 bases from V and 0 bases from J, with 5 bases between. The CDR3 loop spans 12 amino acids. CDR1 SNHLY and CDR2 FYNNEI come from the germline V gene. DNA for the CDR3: TGTGCCAGCAGTCAGGTCTCCTACGAGCAGTACTTC. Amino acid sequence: CASSQVSYEQYF.

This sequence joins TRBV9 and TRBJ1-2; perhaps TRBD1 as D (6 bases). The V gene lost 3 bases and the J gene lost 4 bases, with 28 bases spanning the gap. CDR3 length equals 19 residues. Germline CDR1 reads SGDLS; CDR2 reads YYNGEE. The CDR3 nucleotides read TGTGCCAGCAGCGCTAGTACTCCGGGACACCTCACAATTCCCTATGGCTACACCTTC. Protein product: CASSASTPGHLTIPYGYTF.

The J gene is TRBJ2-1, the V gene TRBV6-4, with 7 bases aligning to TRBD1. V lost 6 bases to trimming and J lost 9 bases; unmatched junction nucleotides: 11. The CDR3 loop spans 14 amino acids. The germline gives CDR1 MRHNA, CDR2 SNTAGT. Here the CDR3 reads CASSQGQSSSEQFF. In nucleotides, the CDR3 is TGTGCCAGCAGCCAGGGACAGAGTAGTAGTGAGCAGTTCTTC.

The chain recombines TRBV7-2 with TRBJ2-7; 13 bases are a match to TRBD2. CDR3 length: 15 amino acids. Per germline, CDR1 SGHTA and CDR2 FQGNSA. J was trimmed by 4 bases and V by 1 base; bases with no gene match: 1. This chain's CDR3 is CASSLELAGGYEQYF. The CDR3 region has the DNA TGTGCCAGCAGCTTAGAACTAGCGGGAGGGTACGAGCAGTACTTC.

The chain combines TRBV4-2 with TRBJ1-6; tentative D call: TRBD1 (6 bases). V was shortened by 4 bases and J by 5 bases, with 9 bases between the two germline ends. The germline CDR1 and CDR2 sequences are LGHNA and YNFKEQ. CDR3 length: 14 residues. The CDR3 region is CASSPKGDNSPLHF. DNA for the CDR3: TGTGCCAGCAGCCCCAAGGGGGATAATTCACCCCTCCACTTT.

The CDR3, as DNA: TGTGCCAGCAGCGTAGGGGCAGAAGAGACCCAGTACTTC. Translating gives CASSVGAEETQYF. The chain combines TRBV9 with TRBJ2-5; D ambiguous. V was cut by 0 bases and J by 3 bases, with 6 bases left in between. The CDR3 sequence is 13 residues long. Per germline, CDR1 SGDLS and CDR2 YYNGEE. The whole variable domain, filled in from reference TRBV9 and TRBJ2-5, reads DSGVTQTPKHLITATGQRVTLRCSPRSGDLSVYWYQQSLDQGLQFLIQYYNGEERAKGNILERFSAQQFPDLHSELNLSSLELGDSALYFCASSVGAEETQYFGPGTRLLVL.

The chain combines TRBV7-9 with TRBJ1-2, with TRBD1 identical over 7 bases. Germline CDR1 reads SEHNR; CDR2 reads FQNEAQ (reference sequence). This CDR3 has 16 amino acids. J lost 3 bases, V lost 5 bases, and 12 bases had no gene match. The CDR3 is CASSGEGGWIDYGYTF. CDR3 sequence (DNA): TGTGCCAGCAGCGGAGAAGGGGGCTGGATAGACTATGGCTACACCTTC.

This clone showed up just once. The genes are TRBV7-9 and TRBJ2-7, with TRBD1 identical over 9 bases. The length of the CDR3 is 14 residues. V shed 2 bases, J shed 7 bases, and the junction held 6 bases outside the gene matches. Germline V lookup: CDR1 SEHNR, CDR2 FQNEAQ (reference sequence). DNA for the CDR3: TGTGCCAGCAGCTTACGGACAGGGGCGTGGGAGCAGTACTTC. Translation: CASSLRTGAWEQYF.

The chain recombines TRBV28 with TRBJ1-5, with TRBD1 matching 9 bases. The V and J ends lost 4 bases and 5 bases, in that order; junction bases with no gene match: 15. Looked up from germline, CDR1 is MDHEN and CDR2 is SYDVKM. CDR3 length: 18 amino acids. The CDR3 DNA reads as TGTGCCAGCAGTTATTCCGGGACAGGGCTAGATTTTGATCAGCCCCAGCATTTT. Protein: CASSYSGTGLDFDQPQHF. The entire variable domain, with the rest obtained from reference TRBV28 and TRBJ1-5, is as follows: DVKVTQSSRYLVKRTGEKVFLECVQDMDHENMFWYRQDPGLGLRLIYFSYDVKMKEKGDIPEGYSVSREKKERFSLILESASTNQTSMYLCASSYSGTGLDFDQPQHFGDGTRLSIL.

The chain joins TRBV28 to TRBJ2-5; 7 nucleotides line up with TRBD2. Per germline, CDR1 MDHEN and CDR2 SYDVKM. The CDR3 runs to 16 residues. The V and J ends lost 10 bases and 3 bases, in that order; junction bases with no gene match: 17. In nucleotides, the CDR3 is TGTGCCATCTCAACGGGGGGAGAGGAAGGAAAAGAGACCCAGTACTTC. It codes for CAISTGGEEGKETQYF. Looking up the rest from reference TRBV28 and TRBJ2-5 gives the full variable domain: DVKVTQSSRYLVKRTGEKVFLECVQDMDHENMFWYRQDPGLGLRLIYFSYDVKMKEKGDIPEGYSVSREKKERFSLILESASTNQTSMYLCAISTGGEEGKETQYFGPGTRLLVL.

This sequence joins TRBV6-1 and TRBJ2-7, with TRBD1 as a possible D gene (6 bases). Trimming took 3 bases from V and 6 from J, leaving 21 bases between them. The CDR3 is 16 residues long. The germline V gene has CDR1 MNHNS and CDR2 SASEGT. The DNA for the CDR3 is TGTGCCAGCAGTGAGGACGGGGACACCCTATGGAGCGAGCAGTACTTC. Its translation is CASSEDGDTLWSEQYF.

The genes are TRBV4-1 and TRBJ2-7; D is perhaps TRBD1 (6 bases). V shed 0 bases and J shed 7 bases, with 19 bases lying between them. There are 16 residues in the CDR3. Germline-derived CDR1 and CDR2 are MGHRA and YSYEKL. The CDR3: CASSQDPQQGVVEQYF. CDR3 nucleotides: TGCGCCAGCAGCCAAGATCCTCAACAGGGAGTTGTGGAGCAGTACTTC.

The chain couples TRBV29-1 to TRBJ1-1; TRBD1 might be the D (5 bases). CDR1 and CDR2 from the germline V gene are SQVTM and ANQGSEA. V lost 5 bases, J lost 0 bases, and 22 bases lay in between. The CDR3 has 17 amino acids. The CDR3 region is CSVYNSLGTHMNTEAFF. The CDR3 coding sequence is TGCAGCGTTTACAATTCCCTGGGGACTCATATGAACACTGAAGCTTTCTTT.

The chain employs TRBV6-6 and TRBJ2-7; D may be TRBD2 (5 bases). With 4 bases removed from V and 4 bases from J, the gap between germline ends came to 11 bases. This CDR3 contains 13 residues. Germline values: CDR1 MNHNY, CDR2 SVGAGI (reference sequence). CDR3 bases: TGTGCCAGCAGTTCCTCTAGCCTATACGAGCAGTACTTC. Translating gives CASSSSSLYEQYF.

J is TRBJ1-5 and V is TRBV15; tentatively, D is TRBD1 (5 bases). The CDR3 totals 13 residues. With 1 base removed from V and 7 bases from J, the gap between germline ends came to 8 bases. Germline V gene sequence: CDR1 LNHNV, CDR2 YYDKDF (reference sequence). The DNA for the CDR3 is TGTGCCACCAGCAGAGGACCAGGGCAGCCCCAGCATTTT. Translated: CATSRGPGQPQHF.

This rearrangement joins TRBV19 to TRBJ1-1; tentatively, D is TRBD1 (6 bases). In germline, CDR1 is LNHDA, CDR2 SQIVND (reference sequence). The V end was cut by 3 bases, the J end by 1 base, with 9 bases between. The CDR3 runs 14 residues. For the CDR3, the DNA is TGTGCCAGTAGTATTAAGGACAGGAACACTGAAGCTTTCTTT. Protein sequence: CASSIKDRNTEAFF.

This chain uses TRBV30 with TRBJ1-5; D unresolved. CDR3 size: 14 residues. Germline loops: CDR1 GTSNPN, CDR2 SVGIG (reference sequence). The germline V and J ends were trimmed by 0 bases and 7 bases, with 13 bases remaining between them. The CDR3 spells CAWSVRGGRQPQHF. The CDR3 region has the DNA TGTGCCTGGAGTGTACGAGGAGGGCGGCAGCCCCAGCATTTT.

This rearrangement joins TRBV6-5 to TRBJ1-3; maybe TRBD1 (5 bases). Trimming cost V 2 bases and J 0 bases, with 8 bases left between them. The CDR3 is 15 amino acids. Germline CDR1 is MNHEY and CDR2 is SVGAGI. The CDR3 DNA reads TGTGCCAGCAGTTACGACGGGGGCTCTGGAAACACCATATATTTT. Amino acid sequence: CASSYDGGSGNTIYF.

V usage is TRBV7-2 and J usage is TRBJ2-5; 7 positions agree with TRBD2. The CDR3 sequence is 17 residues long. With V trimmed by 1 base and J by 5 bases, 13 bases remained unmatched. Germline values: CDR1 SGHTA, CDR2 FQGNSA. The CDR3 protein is CASSLVALGRGWETQYF. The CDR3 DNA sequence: TGTGCCAGCAGCTTAGTCGCCCTTGGGCGGGGGTGGGAGACCCAGTACTTC.

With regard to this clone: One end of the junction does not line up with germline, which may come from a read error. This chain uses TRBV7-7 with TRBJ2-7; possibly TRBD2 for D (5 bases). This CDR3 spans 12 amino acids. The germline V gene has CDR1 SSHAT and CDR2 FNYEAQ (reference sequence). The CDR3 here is CASSPDGDEQYF. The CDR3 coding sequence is TGTGCTAGCAGCCCGGACGGGGACGAGCAGTACTTC.

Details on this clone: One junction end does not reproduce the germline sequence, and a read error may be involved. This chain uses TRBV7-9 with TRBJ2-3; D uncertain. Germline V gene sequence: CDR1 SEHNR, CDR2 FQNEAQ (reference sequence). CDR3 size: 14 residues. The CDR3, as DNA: TGTTCCAGCAGCCCACCAGGATCAACAGATACGCAGTATTTT. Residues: CSSSPPGSTDTQYF.

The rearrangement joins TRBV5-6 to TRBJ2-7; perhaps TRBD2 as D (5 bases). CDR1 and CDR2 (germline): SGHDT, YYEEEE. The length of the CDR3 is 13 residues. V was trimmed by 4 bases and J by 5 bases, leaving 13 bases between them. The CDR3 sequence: CASSRGNDHEQYF. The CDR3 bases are TGTGCCAGCAGCCGGGGAAACGACCACGAGCAGTACTTC.